The 23 T cell receptor beta chains below come from one sample, sequenced in a study of T cell changes during pregnancy in multiple sclerosis. Sequencing used immunoSEQ multiplex PCR; TCRdb keeps in-frame clones, though not all of them. The sample shows tens of thousands of clones, roughly 92% of them seen only once. The material sequenced was peripheral blood, taken in the third trimester of pregnancy. The receptors here all came from a female donor in good health, enrolled as a control in a pregnancy study.

This clone appeared a single time. V and J are TRBV30 and TRBJ2-7, with D hard to call. The germline V and J ends were trimmed by 1 base and 3 bases, with 4 bases remaining between them. The CDR3 extends over 11 amino acids. CDR1 GTSNPN and CDR2 SVGIG come from the germline V gene (reference sequence). The CDR3 region is CAWSASYEQYF. The CDR3 bases are TGTGCCTGGAGTGCCAGCTACGAGCAGTACTTC.

The chain has TRBV7-9 and TRBJ2-7; D is perhaps TRBD1 (5 bases). This CDR3 contains 18 residues. The germline CDR1 and CDR2 sequences are SEHNR and FQNEAQ (reference sequence). Trimming took 5 bases from V and 0 from J, leaving 23 bases between them. In DNA, the CDR3 is TGTGCCAGCAGCCGACGTGAGACAGCTATCATTAGCTCCTACGAGCAGTACTTC. It yields the protein CASSRRETAIISSYEQYF.

The chain has TRBV11-2 and TRBJ2-2, with a weak D call TRBD2 (6 bases). Trimming cost V 1 base and J 4 bases, with 10 bases left between them. The CDR3 sequence is 15 residues long. Germline V gene data show CDR1 as SGHAT and CDR2 as FQNNGV. The CDR3 DNA sequence: TGTGCCAGCAGCTTAGGTCGGGAGCGCACCGGGGAGCTGTTTTTT. It translates to CASSLGRERTGELFF.

The chain employs TRBV28 and TRBJ2-5, with TRBD1 matching over 7 bases. The germline V gene encodes CDR1 MDHEN and CDR2 SYDVKM. The CDR3 spans 12 residues. Trimming at V came to 7 bases and at J to 5 bases, leaving 4 bases not matched to a gene. This chain's CDR3 is CASKTGDETQYF. The CDR3, as DNA: TGTGCCAGCAAAACAGGGGATGAGACCCAGTACTTC.

This chain uses TRBV5-1 with TRBJ2-7; TRBD1 agrees at 7 bases. The V gene end was trimmed by 5 bases and the J gene end by 5 bases; junction bases not matched to a gene: 16. Germline V gene sequence: CDR1 SGHRS, CDR2 YFSETQ. The CDR3 is made up of 16 amino acids. CDR3 nucleotide sequence: TGCGCCAGCAGACAACCCGGGACAGCGAAGGGGAACGAGCAGTACTTC. It specifies CASRQPGTAKGNEQYF.

In this sample, this clone turned up a few times. V and J are TRBV6-1 and TRBJ2-5; TRBD2 agrees at 7 bases. The CDR3 length is 14 residues. Germline trimming cut 0 bases from V and 2 bases from J; bases unmatched to any gene: 0. Germline values: CDR1 MNHNS, CDR2 SASEGT. The DNA of the CDR3 is TGTGCCAGCAGTGAAGCGGGGGGGCAAGAGACCCAGTACTTC. Translated, it gives CASSEAGGQETQYF.

The chain links TRBV28 to TRBJ2-1; 13 nucleotides agree with TRBD2. Trimming took 2 bases from V and 7 from J; bases not matched to a gene: 2. Germline CDR1 is MDHEN and CDR2 is SYDVKM. CDR3 length: 15 residues. The CDR3 sequence: CASSLPGLAGNEQFF. CDR3 bases: TGTGCCAGCAGTTTACCGGGACTAGCGGGAAATGAGCAGTTCTTC.

This clone was observed a handful of times. This chain joins TRBV19 and TRBJ1-1; a weak D match, TRBD1 (6 bases). This CDR3 is 15 amino acids long. Germline lookup yields CDR1 LNHDA and CDR2 SQIVND (reference sequence). The V gene lost 7 bases and the J gene lost 3 bases, with 18 bases spanning the gap. DNA of the CDR3: TGTGCCAGTAATGCCGGGACAACGGCCTACACTGAAGCTTTCTTT. Translation: CASNAGTTAYTEAFF.

The chain recombines TRBV28 with TRBJ2-5, with 13 bases fitting TRBD2. CDR1 and CDR2 from the germline V gene are MDHEN and SYDVKM. This CDR3 is 17 amino acids long. The V and J ends lost 6 bases and 5 bases, in that order; junction bases with no gene match: 12. The CDR3 sequence: CASSPTSGRAPGETQYF. The CDR3 DNA reads as TGTGCCAGCAGCCCCACTAGCGGGAGGGCCCCGGGTGAGACCCAGTACTTC.

The chain combines TRBV5-5 with TRBJ2-2; D is ambiguous. The CDR3 is 13 residues long. Trimming left V 2 bases short and J 4 bases short, with 6 bases between. Germline V lookup: CDR1 SGHKS, CDR2 YYEKEE (reference sequence). The CDR3 sequence is CASSFVVTGELFF. As DNA, the CDR3 is TGTGCCAGCAGCTTCGTAGTCACCGGGGAGCTGTTTTTT.

V and J are TRBV5-1 and TRBJ2-1; 10 bases are shared with TRBD2. V was pared by 0 bases and J by 4 bases, with 1 base of the junction left unmatched. Germline CDR1 is SGHRS and CDR2 is YFSETQ. CDR3 length: 15 amino acids. DNA of the CDR3: TGCGCCAGCAGCTTGGCTAGCGGGAGTTACAATGAGCAGTTCTTC. It yields the protein CASSLASGSYNEQFF. The full variable domain, rest sourced from reference TRBV5-1 and TRBJ2-1, is KAGVTQTPRYLIKTRGQQVTLSCSPISGHRSVSWYQQTPGQGLQFLFEYFSETQRNKGNFPGRFSGRQFSNSRSEMNVSTLELGDSALYLCASSLASGSYNEQFFGPGTRLTVL.

V gene TRBV19 combines with J gene TRBJ1-1; possibly TRBD1 for D (5 bases). CDR3 length: 12 residues. Trimming shortened V by 10 bases and J by 9 bases, and 18 bases separated the two germline ends. Germline V gene sequence: CDR1 LNHDA, CDR2 SQIVND (reference sequence). CDR3 DNA: TGTGCCAACTTAGCACAGGCGAACCAAGCTTTCTTT. Its translation: CANLAQANQAFF.

The V call is TRBV28, the J call TRBJ2-3; 8 bases line up with TRBD2. The V gene's germline CDR1 is MDHEN and CDR2 SYDVKM. The length of the CDR3 is 16 residues. With 3 bases clipped from V and 1 base from J, the junction kept 6 bases outside the gene matches. As DNA, the CDR3 is TGTGCCAGCAGTTTCCGATCTAGCGGGCGCACAGATACGCAGTATTTT. Translating gives CASSFRSSGRTDTQYF. The complete variable domain, with remaining parts taken from reference TRBV28 and TRBJ2-3, reads DVKVTQSSRYLVKRTGEKVFLECVQDMDHENMFWYRQDPGLGLRLIYFSYDVKMKEKGDIPEGYSVSREKKERFSLILESASTNQTSMYLCASSFRSSGRTDTQYFGPGTRLTVL.

The chain uses TRBV2 and TRBJ1-4; TRBD1 might be the D (6 bases). Germline CDR1 SNHLY, CDR2 FYNNEI. CDR3 size: 14 residues. V was trimmed by 6 bases and J by 6 bases, leaving 14 bases between them. CDR3 bases: TGTGCCAGCAGATCCCAGGGGATGTATGAAAAACTGTTTTTT. Translated: CASRSQGMYEKLFF.

V gene TRBV15 combines with J gene TRBJ1-2; the D gene is possibly TRBD1 (5 bases). Germline CDR1 and CDR2: LNHNV and YYDKDF (reference sequence). The CDR3 totals 15 residues. V gave up 3 bases and J gave up 0 bases, with 11 bases separating them. Here the CDR3 reads CATSRDKSTNYGYTF. CDR3 sequence (DNA): TGTGCCACCAGCAGGGACAAGTCCACTAACTATGGCTACACCTTC.

This rearrangement joins TRBV9 to TRBJ1-2, with no clear D. The ends were cut back, 3 bases at V and 0 bases at J, with 15 bases in the middle. The germline V gene has CDR1 SGDLS and CDR2 YYNGEE. This CDR3 contains 16 residues. CDR3 protein: CASSDPKTEPNYGYTF. CDR3 DNA sequence: TGTGCCAGCAGCGATCCGAAAACAGAGCCTAACTATGGCTACACCTTC.

Of note for this clone: A read error is likely, as this CDR3 ends without the conserved phenylalanine or tryptophan. It is unclear where the CDR3 begins or ends on the DNA, so no DNA is shown, and the CDR3 is as TCRdb lists it. The V gene is TRBV5-3, the J gene TRBJ2-7; TRBD1, the table's D call, was not compared with the DNA. Being an ORF, TRBV5-3 has a function that is uncertain. Ends included, the CDR3 has 14 residues. CDR3 loop: CARSLREGALLPLI.

The rearrangement uses TRBV29-1 and TRBJ2-7, with a possible D match to TRBD2 (7 bases). The germline gives CDR1 SQVTM, CDR2 ANQGSEA. Trimming took 0 bases from V and 0 from J, leaving 18 bases between them. The CDR3 is 17 residues long. This CDR3 reads CSVEELAGGLNSYEQYF. The CDR3 DNA sequence: TGCAGCGTTGAAGAACTGGCCGGGGGGCTAAACTCCTACGAGCAGTACTTC.

The rearrangement joins TRBV27 to TRBJ1-2, with D possibly matching TRBD1 (6 bases). V was pared by 3 bases and J by 6 bases, with 20 bases between. The CDR3 spans 16 residues. From germline, CDR1 is MNHEY and CDR2 SMNVEV (reference sequence). The CDR3 sequence is CASSFYSGEKTDGYTF. The DNA for the CDR3 is TGTGCCAGCAGTTTTTATTCAGGGGAGAAAACTGATGGCTACACCTTC.

This chain uses TRBV6-5 with TRBJ2-7; TRBD2 matches 10 bases. The trim removed 8 bases at V and 6 bases at J, leaving 10 bases unmatched. The CDR3 runs 14 residues. Germline CDR1 MNHEY, CDR2 SVGAGI. Here the CDR3 reads CASSISGGAGEQYF. The CDR3 nucleotides read TGTGCCAGCTCCATAAGCGGGGGGGCCGGCGAGCAGTACTTC.

The chain joins TRBV5-4 to TRBJ2-3, with 9 positions matching TRBD2. V shed 3 bases and J 6 bases; nucleotides not matched to a gene: 5. The CDR3 runs 14 residues. Germline V CDR1 and CDR2: SGHNT, YYREEE (reference sequence). The CDR3 DNA sequence: TGTGCCAGCAGCTCAGCGGGAGGCAGTGATACGCAGTATTTT. Its protein is CASSSAGGSDTQYF.

The chain couples TRBV6-6 to TRBJ1-5; D is ambiguous. This CDR3 spans 14 amino acids. Germline V CDR1 and CDR2: MNHNY, SVGAGI (reference sequence). The V gene lost 0 bases and the J gene lost 0 bases, with 3 bases spanning the gap. CDR3: CASSYSSSNQPQHF. The CDR3 coding sequence is TGTGCCAGCAGTTACTCTAGTAGCAATCAGCCCCAGCATTTT.

In this sample, this clone turned up once. The genes are TRBV28 and TRBJ2-1, with 8 bases identical to TRBD2. The CDR3 totals 17 residues. From germline, CDR1 is MDHEN and CDR2 SYDVKM. Trimming at V came to 2 bases and at J to 4 bases, leaving 10 bases not matched to a gene. Here the CDR3 DNA reads TGTGCCAGCAGTTTAAGGGGAGCGGGAGTGCGGTACAATGAGCAGTTCTTC. It specifies CASSLRGAGVRYNEQFF. The full variable domain, completed using reference TRBV28 and TRBJ2-1, is DVKVTQSSRYLVKRTGEKVFLECVQDMDHENMFWYRQDPGLGLRLIYFSYDVKMKEKGDIPEGYSVSREKKERFSLILESASTNQTSMYLCASSLRGAGVRYNEQFFGPGTRLTVL.